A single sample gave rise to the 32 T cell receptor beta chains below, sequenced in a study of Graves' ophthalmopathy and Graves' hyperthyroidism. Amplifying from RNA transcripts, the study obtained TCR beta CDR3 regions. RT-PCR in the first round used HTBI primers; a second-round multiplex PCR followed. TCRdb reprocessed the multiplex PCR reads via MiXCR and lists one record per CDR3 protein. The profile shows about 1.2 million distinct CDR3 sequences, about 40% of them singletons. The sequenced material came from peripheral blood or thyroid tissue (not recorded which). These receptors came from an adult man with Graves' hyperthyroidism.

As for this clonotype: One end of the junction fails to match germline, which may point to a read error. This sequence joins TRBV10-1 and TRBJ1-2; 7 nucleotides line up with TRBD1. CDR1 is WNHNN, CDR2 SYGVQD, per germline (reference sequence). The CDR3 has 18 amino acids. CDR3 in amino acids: CASSETHTGQSTNYGYTF. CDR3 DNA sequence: TGTGCCAGCAGTGAGACTCACACGGGACAGAGCACTAACTATGGCTACACCTTC.

CDR3 DNA sequence: TGTGCCAGCAGTTTTATGCAGGGGCCGGGCGAGCAGTACTTC. Protein product: CASSFMQGPGEQYF. The chain is built from TRBV28 and TRBJ2-7, with a weak D call TRBD1 (6 bases). The V end was cut by 3 bases, the J end by 6 bases, with 15 bases between. CDR1 MDHEN and CDR2 SYDVKM come from the germline V gene. The CDR3 totals 14 residues.

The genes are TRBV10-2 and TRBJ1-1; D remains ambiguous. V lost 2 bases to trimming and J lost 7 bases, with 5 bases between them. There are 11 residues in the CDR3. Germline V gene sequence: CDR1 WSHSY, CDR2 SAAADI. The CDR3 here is CASSEQIEAFF. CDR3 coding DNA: TGCGCCAGCAGTGAGCAGATTGAAGCTTTCTTT.

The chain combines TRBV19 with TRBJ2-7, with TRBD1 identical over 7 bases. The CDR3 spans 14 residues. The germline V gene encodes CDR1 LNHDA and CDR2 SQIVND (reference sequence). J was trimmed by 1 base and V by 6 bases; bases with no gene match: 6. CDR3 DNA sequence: TGTGCCAGTAGCGAGACAGGGATTTCCTACGAGCAGTACTTC. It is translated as CASSETGISYEQYF.

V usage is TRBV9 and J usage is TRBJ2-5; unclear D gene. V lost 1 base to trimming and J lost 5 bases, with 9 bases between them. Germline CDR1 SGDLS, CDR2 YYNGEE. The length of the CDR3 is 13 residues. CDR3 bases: TGTGCCAGCAGCGTATGCCACGGGGAGACCCAGTACTTC. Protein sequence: CASSVCHGETQYF.

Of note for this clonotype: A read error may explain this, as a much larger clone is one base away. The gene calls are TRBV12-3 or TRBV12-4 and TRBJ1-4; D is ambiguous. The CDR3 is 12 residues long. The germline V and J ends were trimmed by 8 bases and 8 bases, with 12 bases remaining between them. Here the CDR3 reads CASGVGLEKLFF. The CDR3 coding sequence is TGTGCCAGCGGCGTTGGTTTGGAAAAACTGTTTTTT.

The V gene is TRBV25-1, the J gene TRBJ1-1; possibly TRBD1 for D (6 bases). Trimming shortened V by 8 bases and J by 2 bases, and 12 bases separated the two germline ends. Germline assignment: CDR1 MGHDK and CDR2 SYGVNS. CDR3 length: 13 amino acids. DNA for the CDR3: TGTGCCAGCGTGGCAGGGGCCAACACTGAAGCTTTCTTT. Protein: CASVAGANTEAFF. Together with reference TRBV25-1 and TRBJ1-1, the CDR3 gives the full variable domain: EADIYQTPRYLVIGTGKKITLECSQTMGHDKMYWYQQDPGMELHLIHYSYGVNSTEKGDLSSESTVSRIRTEHFPLTLESARPSHTSQYLCASVAGANTEAFFGQGTRLTVV.

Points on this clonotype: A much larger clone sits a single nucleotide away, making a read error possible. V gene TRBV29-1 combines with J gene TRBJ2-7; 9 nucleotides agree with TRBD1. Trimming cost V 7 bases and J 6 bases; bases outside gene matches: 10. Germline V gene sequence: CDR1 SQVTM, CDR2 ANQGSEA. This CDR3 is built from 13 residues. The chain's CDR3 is CSGRQGVLSEQYF. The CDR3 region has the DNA TGCAGCGGTAGACAGGGGGTGCTTTCCGAGCAGTACTTC.

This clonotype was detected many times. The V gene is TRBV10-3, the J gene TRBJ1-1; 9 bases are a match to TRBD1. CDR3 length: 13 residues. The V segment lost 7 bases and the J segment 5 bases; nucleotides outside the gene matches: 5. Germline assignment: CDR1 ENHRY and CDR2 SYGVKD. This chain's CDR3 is CAINRDRETEAFF. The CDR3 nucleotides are TGTGCCATCAACCGGGACAGGGAGACTGAAGCTTTCTTT.

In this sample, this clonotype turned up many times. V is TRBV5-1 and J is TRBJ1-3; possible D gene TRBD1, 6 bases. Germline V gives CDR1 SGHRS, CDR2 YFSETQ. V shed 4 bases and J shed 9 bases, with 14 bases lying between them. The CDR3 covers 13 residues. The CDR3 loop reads CASSPTGIGTIYF. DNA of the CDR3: TGCGCCAGCAGCCCTACAGGGATAGGCACCATATATTTT.

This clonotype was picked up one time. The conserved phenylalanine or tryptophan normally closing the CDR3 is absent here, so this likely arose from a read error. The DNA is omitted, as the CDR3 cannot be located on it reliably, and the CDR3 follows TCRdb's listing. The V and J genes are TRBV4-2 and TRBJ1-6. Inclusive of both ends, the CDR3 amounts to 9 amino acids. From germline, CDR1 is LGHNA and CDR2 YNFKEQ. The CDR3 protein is CASSQAPPY.

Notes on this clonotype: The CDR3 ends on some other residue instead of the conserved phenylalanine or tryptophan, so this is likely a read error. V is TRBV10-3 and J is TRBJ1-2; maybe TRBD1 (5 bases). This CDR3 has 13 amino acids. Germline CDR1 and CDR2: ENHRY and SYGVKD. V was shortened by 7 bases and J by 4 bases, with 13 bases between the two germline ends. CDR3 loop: CAITSGGGYGYTL. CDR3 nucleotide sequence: TGTGCCATCACCTCGGGGGGGGGCTATGGCTACACCCTC.

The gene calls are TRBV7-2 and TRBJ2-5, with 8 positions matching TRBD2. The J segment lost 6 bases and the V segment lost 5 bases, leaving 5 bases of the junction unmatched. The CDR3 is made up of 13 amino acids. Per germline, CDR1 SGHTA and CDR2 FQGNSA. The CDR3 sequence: CASSVGGGKTQYF. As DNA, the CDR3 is TGTGCCAGCAGCGTGGGCGGGGGGAAGACCCAGTACTTC. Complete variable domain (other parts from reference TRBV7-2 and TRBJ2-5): GAGVSQSPSNKVTEKGKDVELRCDPISGHTALYWYRQSLGQGLEFLIYFQGNSAPDKSGLPSDRFSAERTGGSVSTLTIQRTQQEDSAVYLCASSVGGGKTQYFGPGTRLLVL.

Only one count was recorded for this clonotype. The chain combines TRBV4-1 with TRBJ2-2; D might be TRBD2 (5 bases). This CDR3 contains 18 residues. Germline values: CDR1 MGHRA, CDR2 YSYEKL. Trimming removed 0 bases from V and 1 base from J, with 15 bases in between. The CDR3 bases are TGCGCCAGCAGCCAAGACGAGACTACCGCCGAGAACACCGGGGAGCTGTTTTTT. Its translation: CASSQDETTAENTGELFF.

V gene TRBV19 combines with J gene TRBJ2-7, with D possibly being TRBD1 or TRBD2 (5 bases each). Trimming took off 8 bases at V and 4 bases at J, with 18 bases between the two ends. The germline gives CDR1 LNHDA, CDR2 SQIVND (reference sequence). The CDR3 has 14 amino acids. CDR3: CASCDPGRNYEQYF. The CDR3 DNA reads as TGTGCCAGTTGCGATCCAGGGAGAAATTACGAGCAGTACTTC.

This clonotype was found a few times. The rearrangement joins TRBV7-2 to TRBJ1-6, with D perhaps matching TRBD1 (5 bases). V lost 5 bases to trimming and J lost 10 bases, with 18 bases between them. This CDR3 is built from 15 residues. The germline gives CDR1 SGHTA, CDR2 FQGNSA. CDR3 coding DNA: TGTGCCAGCAGCCGTCTAGGGGCAGGTCTCTCACCCCTCCACTTT. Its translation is CASSRLGAGLSPLHF.

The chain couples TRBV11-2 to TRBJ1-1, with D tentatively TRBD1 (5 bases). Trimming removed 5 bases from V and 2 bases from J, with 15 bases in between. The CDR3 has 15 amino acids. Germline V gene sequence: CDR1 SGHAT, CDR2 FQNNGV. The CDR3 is CASSPRLGGNTEAFF. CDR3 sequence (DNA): TGTGCCAGCAGCCCACGTCTTGGGGGAAACACTGAAGCTTTCTTT.

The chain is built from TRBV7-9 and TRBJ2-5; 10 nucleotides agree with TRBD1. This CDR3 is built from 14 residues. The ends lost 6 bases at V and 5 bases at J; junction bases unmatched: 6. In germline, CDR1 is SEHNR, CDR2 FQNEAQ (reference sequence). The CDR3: CASRSGTGDETQYF. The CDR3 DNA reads TGTGCCAGCAGAAGTGGGACAGGGGACGAGACCCAGTACTTC. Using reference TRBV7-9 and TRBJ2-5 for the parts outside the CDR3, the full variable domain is DTGVSQNPRHKITKRGQNVTFRCDPISEHNRLYWYRQTLGQGPEFLTYFQNEAQLEKSRLLSDRFSAERPKGSFSTLEIQRTEQGDSAMYLCASRSGTGDETQYFGPGTRLLVL.

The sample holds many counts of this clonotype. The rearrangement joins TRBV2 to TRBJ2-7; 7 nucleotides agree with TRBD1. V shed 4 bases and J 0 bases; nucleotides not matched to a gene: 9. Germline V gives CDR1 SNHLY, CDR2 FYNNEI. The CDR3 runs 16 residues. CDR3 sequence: CASSVPIDRVSYEQYF. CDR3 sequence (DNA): TGTGCCAGCAGTGTCCCCATCGACAGGGTCTCCTACGAGCAGTACTTC. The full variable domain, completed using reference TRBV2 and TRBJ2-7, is EPEVTQTPSHQVTQMGQEVILRCVPISNHLYFYWYRQILGQKVEFLVSFYNNEISEKSEIFDDQFSVERPDGSNFTLKIRSTKLEDSAMYFCASSVPIDRVSYEQYFGPGTRLTVT.

The CDR3 protein is CSFSQGTYEQYF. CDR3 bases: TGCAGCTTCTCACAGGGGACTTACGAGCAGTACTTC. The chain couples TRBV29-1 to TRBJ2-7; tentatively, D is TRBD1 (7 bases). Germline V gives CDR1 SQVTM, CDR2 ANQGSEA. The CDR3 is 12 amino acids. V lost 8 bases and J 4 bases, leaving 15 bases between the germline ends.

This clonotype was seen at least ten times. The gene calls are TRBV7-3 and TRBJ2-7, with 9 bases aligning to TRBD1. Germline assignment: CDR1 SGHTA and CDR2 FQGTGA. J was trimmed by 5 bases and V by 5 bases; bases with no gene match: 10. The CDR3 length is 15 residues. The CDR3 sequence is CASSPTGTGPHEQYF. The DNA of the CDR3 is TGTGCCAGCAGCCCGACCGGGACAGGGCCCCACGAGCAGTACTTC.

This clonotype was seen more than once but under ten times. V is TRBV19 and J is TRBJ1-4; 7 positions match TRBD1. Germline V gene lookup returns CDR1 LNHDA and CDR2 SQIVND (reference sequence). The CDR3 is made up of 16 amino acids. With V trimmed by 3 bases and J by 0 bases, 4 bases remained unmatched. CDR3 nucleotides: TGTGCCAGTAGTATCGGGACAGTCTCAACTAATGAAAAACTGTTTTTT. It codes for CASSIGTVSTNEKLFF. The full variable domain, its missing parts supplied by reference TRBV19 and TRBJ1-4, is DGGITQSPKYLFRKEGQNVTLSCEQNLNHDAMYWYRQDPGQGLRLIYYSQIVNDFQKGDIAEGYSVSREKKESFPLTVTSAQKNPTAFYLCASSIGTVSTNEKLFFGSGTQLSVL.

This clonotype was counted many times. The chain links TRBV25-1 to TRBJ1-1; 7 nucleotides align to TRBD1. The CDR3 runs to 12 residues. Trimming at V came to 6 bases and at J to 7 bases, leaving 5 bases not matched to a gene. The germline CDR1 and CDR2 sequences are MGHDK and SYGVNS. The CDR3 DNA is TGTGCCAGCAGCCCCCGGGACAGTGAAGCTTTCTTT. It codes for CASSPRDSEAFF.

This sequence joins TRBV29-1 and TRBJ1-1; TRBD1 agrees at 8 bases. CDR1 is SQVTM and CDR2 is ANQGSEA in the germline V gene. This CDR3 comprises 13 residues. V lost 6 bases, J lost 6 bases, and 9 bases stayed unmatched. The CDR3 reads CSVSGTGSSEAFF. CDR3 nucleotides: TGCAGCGTATCCGGGACAGGTTCTTCTGAAGCTTTCTTT.

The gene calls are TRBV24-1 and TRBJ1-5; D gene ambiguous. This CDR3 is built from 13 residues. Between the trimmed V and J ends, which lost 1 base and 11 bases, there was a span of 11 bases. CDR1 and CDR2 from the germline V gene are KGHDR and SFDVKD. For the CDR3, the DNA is TGTGCCACCAGTGATTTTGACGCGGAGACCCAGCATTTT. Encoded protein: CATSDFDAETQHF.

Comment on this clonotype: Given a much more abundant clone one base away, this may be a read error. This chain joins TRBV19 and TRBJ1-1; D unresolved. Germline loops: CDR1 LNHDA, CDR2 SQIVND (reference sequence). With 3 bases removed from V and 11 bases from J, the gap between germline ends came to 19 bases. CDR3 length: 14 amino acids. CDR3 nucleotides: TGTGCCAGTAGTATGAGATCCGAGTATGCGCGGGCTTTCTTT. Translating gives CASSMRSEYARAFF.

The CDR3 is CASSVGATSGLYEQYF. CDR3 in DNA: TGTGCCAGCAGCGTGGGAGCAACTAGCGGCCTATACGAGCAGTACTTC. The V gene is TRBV9, the J gene TRBJ2-7; TRBD2 matches 8 bases. J lost 4 bases, V lost 2 bases, and 11 bases had no gene match. The V gene's germline CDR1 is SGDLS and CDR2 YYNGEE. CDR3 length: 16 residues.

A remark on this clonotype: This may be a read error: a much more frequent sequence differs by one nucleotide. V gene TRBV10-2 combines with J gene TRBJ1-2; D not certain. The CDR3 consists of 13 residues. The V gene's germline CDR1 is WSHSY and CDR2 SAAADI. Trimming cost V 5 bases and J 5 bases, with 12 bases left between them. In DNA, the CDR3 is TGCGCCAGCAGTATTCAAGCGCAATATGGCTACACCTTC. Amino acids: CASSIQAQYGYTF.

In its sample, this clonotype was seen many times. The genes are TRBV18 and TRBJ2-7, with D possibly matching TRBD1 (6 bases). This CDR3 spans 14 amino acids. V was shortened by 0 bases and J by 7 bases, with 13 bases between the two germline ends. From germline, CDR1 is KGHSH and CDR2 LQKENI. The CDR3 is CASSPPASGVEQYF. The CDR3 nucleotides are TGTGCCAGCTCACCACCGGCCTCAGGGGTTGAGCAGTACTTC. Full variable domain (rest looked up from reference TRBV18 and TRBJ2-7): NAGVMQNPRHLVRRRGQEARLRCSPMKGHSHVYWYRQLPEEGLKFMVYLQKENIIDESGMPKERFSAEFPKEGPSILRIQQVVRGDSAAYFCASSPPASGVEQYFGPGTRLTVT.

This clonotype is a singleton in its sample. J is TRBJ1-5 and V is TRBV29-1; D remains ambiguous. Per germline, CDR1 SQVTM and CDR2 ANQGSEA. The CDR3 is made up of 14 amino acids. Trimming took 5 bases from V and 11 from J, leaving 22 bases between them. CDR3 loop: CSVRRGIGQETQHF. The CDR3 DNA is TGCAGCGTTCGGAGAGGGATAGGCCAAGAGACCCAGCATTTT.

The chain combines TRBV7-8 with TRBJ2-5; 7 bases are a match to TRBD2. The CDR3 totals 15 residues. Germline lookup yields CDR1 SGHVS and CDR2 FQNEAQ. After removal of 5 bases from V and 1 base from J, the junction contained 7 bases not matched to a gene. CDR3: CASSVTGGSQETQYF. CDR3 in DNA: TGTGCCAGCAGCGTAACCGGGGGGAGCCAAGAGACCCAGTACTTC.

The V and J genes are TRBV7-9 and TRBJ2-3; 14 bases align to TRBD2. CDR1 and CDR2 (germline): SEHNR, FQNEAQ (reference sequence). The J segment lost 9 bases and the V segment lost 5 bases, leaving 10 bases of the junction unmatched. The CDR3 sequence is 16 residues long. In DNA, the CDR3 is TGTGCCAGCAGCCGTAGACTAGCGGGAGGGCCTACCACGCAGTATTTT. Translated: CASSRRLAGGPTTQYF.